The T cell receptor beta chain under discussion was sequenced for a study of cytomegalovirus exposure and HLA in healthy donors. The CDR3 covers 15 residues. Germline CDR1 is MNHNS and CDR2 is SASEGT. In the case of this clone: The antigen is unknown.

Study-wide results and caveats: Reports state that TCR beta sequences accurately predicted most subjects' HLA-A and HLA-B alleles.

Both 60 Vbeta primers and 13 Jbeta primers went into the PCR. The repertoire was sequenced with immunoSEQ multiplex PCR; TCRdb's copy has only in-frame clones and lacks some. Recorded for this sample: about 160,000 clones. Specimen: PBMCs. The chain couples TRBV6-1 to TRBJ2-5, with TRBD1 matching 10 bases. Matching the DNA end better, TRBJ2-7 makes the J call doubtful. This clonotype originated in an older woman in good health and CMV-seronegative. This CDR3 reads CASSSGQGGYREQYF. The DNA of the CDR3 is TGTGCCAGCAGTTCCGGACAGGGGGGCTACCGCGAGCAGTACTTC.